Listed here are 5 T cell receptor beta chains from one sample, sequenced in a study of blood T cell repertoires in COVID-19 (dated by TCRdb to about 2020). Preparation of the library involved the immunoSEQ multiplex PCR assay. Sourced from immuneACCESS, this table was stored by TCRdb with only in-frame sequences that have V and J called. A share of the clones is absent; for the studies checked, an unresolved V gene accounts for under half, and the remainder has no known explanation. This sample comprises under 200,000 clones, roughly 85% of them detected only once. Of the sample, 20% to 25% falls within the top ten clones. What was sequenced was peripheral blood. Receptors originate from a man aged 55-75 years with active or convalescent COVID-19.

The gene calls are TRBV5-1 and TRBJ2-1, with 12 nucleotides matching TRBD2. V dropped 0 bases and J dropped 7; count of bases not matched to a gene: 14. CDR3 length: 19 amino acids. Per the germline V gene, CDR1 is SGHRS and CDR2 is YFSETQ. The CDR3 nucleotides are TGCGCCAGCAGCTTGGAGGCTATTGCTAGCGGGGGGGCAATGAATGAGCAGTTCTTC. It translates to CASSLEAIASGGAMNEQFF.

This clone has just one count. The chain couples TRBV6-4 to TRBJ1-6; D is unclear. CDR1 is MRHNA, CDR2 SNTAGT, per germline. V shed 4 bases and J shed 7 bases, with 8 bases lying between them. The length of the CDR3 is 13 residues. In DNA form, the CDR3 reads TGTGCCAGCAGTGGCACAGCCAATTCACCCCTCCACTTT. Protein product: CASSGTANSPLHF.

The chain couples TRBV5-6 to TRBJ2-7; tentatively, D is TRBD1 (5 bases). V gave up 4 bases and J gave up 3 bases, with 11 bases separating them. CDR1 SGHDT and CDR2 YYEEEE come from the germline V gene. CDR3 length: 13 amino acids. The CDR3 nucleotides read TGTGCCAGCAGCGATCGGACACACTACGAGCAGTACTTC. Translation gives CASSDRTHYEQYF.

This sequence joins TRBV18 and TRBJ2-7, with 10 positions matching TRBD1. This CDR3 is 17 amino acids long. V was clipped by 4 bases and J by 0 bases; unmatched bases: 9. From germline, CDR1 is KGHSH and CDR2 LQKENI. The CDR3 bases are TGTGCCAGCTCACGAACGGGACAGGGGACCCGCTCCTACGAGCAGTACTTC. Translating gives CASSRTGQGTRSYEQYF.

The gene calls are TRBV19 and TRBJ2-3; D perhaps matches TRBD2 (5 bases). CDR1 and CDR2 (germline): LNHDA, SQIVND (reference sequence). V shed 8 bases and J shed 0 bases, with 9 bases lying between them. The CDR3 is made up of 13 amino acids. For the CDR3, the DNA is TGTGCCAGTTCGGACTCCAGCACAGATACGCAGTATTTT. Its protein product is CASSDSSTDTQYF.